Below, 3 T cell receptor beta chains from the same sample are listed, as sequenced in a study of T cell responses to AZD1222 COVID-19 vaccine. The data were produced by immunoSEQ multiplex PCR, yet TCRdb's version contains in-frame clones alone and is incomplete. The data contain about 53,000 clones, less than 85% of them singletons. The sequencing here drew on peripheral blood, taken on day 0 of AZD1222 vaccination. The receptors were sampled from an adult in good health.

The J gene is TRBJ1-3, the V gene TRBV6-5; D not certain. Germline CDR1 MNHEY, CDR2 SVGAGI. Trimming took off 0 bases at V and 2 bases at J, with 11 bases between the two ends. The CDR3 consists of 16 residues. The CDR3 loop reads CASSYSSDTTGNTIYF. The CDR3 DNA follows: TGTGCCAGCAGTTACTCTTCCGATACGACTGGAAACACCATATATTTT.

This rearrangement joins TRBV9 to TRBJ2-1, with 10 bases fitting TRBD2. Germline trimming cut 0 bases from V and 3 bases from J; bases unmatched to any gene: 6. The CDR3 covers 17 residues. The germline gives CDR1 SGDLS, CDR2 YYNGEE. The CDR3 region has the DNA TGTGCCAGCAGCGTAGGAATGATAGCGGGGGGCTACAATGAGCAGTTCTTC. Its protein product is CASSVGMIAGGYNEQFF. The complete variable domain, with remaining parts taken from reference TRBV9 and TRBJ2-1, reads DSGVTQTPKHLITATGQRVTLRCSPRSGDLSVYWYQQSLDQGLQFLIQYYNGEERAKGNILERFSAQQFPDLHSELNLSSLELGDSALYFCASSVGMIAGGYNEQFFGPGTRLTVL.

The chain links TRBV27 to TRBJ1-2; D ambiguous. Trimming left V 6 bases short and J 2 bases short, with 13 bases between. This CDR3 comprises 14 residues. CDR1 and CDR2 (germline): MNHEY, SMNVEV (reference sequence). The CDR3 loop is CASSRESGNYGYTF. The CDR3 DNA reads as TGTGCCAGCAGCCGAGAGTCGGGAAACTATGGCTACACCTTC.